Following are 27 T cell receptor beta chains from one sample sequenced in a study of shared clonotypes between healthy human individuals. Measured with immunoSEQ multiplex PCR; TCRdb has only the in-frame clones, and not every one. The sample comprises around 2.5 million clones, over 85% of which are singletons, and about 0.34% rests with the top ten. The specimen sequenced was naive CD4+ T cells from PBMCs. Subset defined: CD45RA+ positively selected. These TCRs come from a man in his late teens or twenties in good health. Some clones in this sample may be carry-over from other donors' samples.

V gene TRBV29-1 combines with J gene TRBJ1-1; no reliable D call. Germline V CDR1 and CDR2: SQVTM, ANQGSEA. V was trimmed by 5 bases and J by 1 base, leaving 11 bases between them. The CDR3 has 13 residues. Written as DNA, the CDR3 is TGCAGCGTTACGAAATTTCAGAACACTGAAGCTTTCTTT. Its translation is CSVTKFQNTEAFF. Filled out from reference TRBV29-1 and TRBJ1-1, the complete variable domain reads SAVISQKPSRDICQRGTSLTIQCQVDSQVTMMFWYRQQPGQSLTLIATANQGSEATYESGFVIDKFPISRPNLTFSTLTVSNMSPEDSSIYLCSVTKFQNTEAFFGQGTRLTVV.

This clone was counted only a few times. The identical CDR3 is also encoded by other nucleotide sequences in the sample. CDR3: CSAKGNTEAFF. The CDR3 region has the DNA TGCAGTGCTAAGGGTAACACTGAAGCTTTCTTT. The rearrangement links TRBV20-1 to TRBJ1-1, with D unclear. Germline V CDR1 and CDR2: DFQATT, SNEGSKA (reference sequence). This CDR3 region has 11 residues. The ends were cut back, 4 bases at V and 2 bases at J, with 5 bases in the middle.

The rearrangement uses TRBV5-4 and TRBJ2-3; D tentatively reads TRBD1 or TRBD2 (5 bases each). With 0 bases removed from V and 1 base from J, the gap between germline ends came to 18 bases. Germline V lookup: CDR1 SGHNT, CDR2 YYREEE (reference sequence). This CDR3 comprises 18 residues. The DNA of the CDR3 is TGTGCCAGCAGCTTGGGACCCTGGGGGAGCGGAGGCACAGATACGCAGTATTTT. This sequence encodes CASSLGPWGSGGTDTQYF. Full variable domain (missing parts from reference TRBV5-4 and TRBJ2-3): ETGVTQSPTHLIKTRGQQVTLRCSSQSGHNTVSWYQQALGQGPQFIFQYYREEENGRGNFPPRFSGLQFPNYSSELNVNALELDDSALYLCASSLGPWGSGGTDTQYFGPGTRLTVL.

DNA of the CDR3: TGTGCCAGCAGCATCGGGCCCCCGGCAACCTACGAGCAGTACTTC. Protein product: CASSIGPPATYEQYF. V is TRBV9 and J is TRBJ2-7; D gene unclear. Trimming took 4 bases from V and 2 from J, leaving 16 bases between them. The CDR3 contains 15 residues. Germline V gene lookup returns CDR1 SGDLS and CDR2 YYNGEE.

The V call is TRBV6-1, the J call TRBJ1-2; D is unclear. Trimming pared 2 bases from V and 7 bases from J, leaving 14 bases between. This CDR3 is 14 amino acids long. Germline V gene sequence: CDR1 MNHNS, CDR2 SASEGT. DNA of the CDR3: TGTGCCAGCAGTGAAAACGGGTACTATGGTGGCTACACCTTC. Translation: CASSENGYYGGYTF.

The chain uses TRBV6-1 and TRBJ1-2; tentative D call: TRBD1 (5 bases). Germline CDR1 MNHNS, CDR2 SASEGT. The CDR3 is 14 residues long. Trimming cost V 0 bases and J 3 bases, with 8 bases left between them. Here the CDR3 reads CASSEAQGHYGYTF. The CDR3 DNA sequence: TGTGCCAGCAGTGAAGCCCAGGGTCACTATGGCTACACCTTC.

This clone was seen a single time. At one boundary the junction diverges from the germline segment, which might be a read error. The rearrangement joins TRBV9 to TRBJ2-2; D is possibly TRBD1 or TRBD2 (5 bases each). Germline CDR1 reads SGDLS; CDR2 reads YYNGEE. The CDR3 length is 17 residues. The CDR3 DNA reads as TGTGCCAGCAGCGAGAGGGGAACTGGGGCGAATACCGGGGAGCTGTTTTTT. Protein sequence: CASSERGTGANTGELFF.

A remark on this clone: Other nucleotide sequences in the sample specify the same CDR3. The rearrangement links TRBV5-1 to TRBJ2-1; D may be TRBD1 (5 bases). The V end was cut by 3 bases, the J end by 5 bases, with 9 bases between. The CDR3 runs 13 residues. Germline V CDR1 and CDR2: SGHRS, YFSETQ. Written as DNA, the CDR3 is TGCGCCAGCAGCTCGGACAACAACAATGAGCAGTTCTTC. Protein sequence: CASSSDNNNEQFF.

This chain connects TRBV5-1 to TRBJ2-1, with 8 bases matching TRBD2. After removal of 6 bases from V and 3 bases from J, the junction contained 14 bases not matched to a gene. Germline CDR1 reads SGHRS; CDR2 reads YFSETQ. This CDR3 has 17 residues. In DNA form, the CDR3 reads TGCGCCAGCACCTTATTCGCAGCGGGAGCGAGCTACAATGAGCAGTTCTTC. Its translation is CASTLFAAGASYNEQFF.

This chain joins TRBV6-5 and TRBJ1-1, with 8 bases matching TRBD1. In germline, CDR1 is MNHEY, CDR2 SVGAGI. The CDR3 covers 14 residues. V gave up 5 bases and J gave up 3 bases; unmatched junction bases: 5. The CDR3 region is CASSTDRGDTEAFF. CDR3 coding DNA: TGTGCCAGCAGTACAGACAGGGGTGACACTGAAGCTTTCTTT.

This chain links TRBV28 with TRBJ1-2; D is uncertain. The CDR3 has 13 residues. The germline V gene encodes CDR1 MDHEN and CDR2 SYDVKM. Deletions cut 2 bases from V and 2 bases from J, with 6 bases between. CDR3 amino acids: CASSLQVNYGYTF. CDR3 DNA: TGTGCCAGCAGTTTACAGGTCAACTATGGCTACACCTTC.

CDR3 sequence reads: CASKGEDF. The CDR3 DNA reads TGTGCCAGCAAGGGCGAGGATTTT. The chain recombines TRBV21-1 with TRBJ1-5. TRBV21-1 is shown as a pseudogene. This CDR3 is built from 8 residues.

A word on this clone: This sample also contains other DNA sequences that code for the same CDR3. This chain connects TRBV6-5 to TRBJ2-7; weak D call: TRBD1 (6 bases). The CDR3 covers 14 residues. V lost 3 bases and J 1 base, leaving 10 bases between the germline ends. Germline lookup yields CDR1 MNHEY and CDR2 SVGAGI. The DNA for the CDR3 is TGTGCCAGCAGTTATGCCAGGGGTTCCTACGAGCAGTACTTC. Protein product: CASSYARGSYEQYF.

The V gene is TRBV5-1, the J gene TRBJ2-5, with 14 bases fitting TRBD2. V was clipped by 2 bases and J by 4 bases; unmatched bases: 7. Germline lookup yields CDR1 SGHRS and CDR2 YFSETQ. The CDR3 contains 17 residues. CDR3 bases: TGCGCCAGCAGCTTAAGACTAGCGGGAGGGCGGGGAGAGACCCAGTACTTC. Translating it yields CASSLRLAGGRGETQYF.

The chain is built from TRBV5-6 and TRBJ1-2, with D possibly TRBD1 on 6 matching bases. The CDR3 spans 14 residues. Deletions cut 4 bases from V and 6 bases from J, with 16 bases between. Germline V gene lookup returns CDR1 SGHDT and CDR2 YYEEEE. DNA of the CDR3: TGTGCCAGCAGCCTAACAGGGTCCCTCGATGGCTACACCTTC. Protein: CASSLTGSLDGYTF.

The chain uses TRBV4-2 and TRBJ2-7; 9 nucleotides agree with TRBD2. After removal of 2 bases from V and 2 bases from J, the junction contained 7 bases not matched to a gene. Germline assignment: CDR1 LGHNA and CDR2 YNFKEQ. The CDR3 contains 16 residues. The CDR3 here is CASSQTGLATPYEQYF. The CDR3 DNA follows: TGTGCCAGCAGCCAAACTGGACTAGCGACGCCCTACGAGCAGTACTTC.

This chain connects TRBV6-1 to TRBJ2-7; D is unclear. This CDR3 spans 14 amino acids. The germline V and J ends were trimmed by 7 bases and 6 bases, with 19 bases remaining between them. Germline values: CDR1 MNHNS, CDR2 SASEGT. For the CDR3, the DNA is TGTGCCAGCAATCCGACAATCGGTGTGGGCGAGCAGTACTTC. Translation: CASNPTIGVGEQYF.

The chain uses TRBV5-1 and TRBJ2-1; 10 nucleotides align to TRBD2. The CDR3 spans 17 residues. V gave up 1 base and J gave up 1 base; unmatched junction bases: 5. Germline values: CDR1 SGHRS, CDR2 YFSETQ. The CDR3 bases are TGCGCCAGCAGCTTGCTGAGCGGGAGGGGGTCCTACAATGAGCAGTTCTTC. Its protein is CASSLLSGRGSYNEQFF.

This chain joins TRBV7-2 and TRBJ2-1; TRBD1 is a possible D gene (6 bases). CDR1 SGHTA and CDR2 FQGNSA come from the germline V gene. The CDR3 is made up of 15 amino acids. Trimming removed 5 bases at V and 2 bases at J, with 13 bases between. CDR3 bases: TGTGCCAGCAGCCCAGGACAGCCGACCTACAATGAGCAGTTCTTC. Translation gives CASSPGQPTYNEQFF.

The CDR3 loop reads CASRGMGLAVTYEQYF. The CDR3 region has the DNA TGTGCCAGCAGAGGAATGGGACTAGCGGTAACCTACGAGCAGTACTTC. V gene TRBV28 combines with J gene TRBJ2-7; 11 nucleotides agree with TRBD2. V lost 6 bases to trimming and J lost 2 bases; unmatched junction nucleotides: 9. Germline V gene lookup returns CDR1 MDHEN and CDR2 SYDVKM. The CDR3 is 16 residues long.

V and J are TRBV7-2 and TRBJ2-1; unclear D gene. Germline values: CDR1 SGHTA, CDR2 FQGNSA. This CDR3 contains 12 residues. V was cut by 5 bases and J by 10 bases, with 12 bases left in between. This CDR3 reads CASSRPTPEQFF. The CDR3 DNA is TGTGCCAGCAGCCGCCCGACACCAGAGCAGTTCTTC.

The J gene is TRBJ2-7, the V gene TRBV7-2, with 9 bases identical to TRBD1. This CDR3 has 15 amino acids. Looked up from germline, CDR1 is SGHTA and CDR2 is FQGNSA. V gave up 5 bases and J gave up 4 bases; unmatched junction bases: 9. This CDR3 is CASSKQGTGTYEQYF. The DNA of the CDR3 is TGTGCCAGCAGCAAACAAGGGACAGGGACGTACGAGCAGTACTTC.

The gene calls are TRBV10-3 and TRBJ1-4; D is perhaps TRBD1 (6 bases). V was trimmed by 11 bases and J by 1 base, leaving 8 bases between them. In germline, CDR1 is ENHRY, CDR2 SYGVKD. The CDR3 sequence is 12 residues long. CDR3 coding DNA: TGTGCCTCAGGGGTAACTAATGAAAAACTGTTTTTT. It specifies CASGVTNEKLFF.

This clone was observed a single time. The CDR3 nucleotides read TGTGCCAGCAGCTTTCAGCCCTCCTACAATGAGCAGTTCTTC. It encodes CASSFQPSYNEQFF. The chain joins TRBV7-2 to TRBJ2-1, with D unresolved. V lost 3 bases and J lost 0, with 6 bases in between. The CDR3 sequence is 14 residues long. Germline V gene lookup returns CDR1 SGHTA and CDR2 FQGNSA.

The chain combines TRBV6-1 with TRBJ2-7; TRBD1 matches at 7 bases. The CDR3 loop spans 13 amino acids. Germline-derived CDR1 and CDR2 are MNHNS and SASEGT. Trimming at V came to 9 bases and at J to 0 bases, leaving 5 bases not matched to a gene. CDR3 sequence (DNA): TGTGCCAGTGAGACAGGGTCCTCCTACGAGCAGTACTTC. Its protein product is CASETGSSYEQYF.

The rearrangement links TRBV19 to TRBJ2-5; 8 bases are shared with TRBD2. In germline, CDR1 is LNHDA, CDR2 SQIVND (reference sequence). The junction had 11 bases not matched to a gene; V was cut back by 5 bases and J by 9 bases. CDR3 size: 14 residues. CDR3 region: CASSPAGTRAAQYF. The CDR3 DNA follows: TGTGCCAGTAGTCCAGCCGGGACTAGGGCCGCCCAGTACTTC.

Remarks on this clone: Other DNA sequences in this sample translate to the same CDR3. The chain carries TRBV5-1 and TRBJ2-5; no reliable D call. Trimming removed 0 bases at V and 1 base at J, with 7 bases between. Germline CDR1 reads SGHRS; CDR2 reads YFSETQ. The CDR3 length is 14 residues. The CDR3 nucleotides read TGCGCCAGCAGCTTGGTTAGCCCCCAAGAGACCCAGTACTTC. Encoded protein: CASSLVSPQETQYF.